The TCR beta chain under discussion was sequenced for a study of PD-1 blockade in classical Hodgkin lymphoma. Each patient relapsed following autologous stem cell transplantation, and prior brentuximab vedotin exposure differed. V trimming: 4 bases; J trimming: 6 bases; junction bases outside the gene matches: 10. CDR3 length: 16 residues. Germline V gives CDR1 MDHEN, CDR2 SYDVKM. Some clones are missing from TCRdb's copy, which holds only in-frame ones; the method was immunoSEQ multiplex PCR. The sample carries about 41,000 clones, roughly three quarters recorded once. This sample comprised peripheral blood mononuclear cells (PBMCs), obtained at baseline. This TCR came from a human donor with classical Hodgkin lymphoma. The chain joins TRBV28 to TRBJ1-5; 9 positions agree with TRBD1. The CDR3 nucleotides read TGTGCCAGCAGTTCCCTGGGACAGGGTTCTCTTCAGCCCCAGCATTTT. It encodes CASSSLGQGSLQPQHF.